A single sample is the source of the 23 T cell receptor beta chains below, sequenced in a study of low-dose radiotherapy and immunotherapy resistance in tumors. Time point given: after trial treatment. Documented treatment: LDRT plus nivolumab, ipilimumab, low-dose cyclophosphamide and aspirin (RACIN trial). Alpha- and beta-chain coverage of first-strand cDNA came from TRAV- and TRBV-specific primers. With a constant-region primer and a V-primer adapter, TCRs were subjected to 20 PCR cycles of amplification. One entry per CDR3 protein results from TCRdb running MiXCR on the reads. This sample carries roughly 100,000 distinct CDR3 sequences, less than 25% of them seen once, and the ten largest clones take over 3.5%. The material was PBMCs, obtained after low-dose radiotherapy plus immunotherapy. All receptors come from a male donor with prostate cancer.

The sample holds one count of this clonotype. The rearrangement joins TRBV7-9 to TRBJ2-3, with D possibly being TRBD1 (5 bases). V lost 8 bases to trimming and J lost 5 bases, with 14 bases between them. This CDR3 is 13 amino acids long. Germline values: CDR1 SEHNR, CDR2 FQNEAQ (reference sequence). The CDR3 sequence: CASGSRVGDTQYF. The CDR3, as DNA: TGTGCCAGCGGCTCCAGGGTGGGAGATACGCAGTATTTT.

This clonotype was observed at least ten times. The CDR3 spells CASSIKKETQYF. As DNA, the CDR3 is TGTGCCAGCAGTATAAAGAAAGAGACCCAGTACTTC. The rearrangement uses TRBV7-9 and TRBJ2-5, with D hard to call. The CDR3 is 12 residues long. V was clipped by 6 bases and J by 3 bases, with 8 bases between them. Germline lookup yields CDR1 SEHNR and CDR2 FQNEAQ (reference sequence). The full variable domain, with the rest looked up from reference TRBV7-9 and TRBJ2-5, is DTGVSQNPRHKITKRGQNVTFRCDPISEHNRLYWYRQTLGQGPEFLTYFQNEAQLEKSRLLSDRFSAERPKGSFSTLEIQRTEQGDSAMYLCASSIKKETQYFGPGTRLLVL.

This clonotype was recorded many times. CDR3 loop: CASSNLRSEQFF. CDR3 in DNA: TGTGCCAGCAGCAATCTAAGGTCCGAGCAGTTCTTC. The V call is TRBV21-1, the J call TRBJ2-1. TRBV21-1 is described as a pseudogene. The CDR3 length is 12 residues.

The rearrangement uses TRBV30 and TRBJ2-7; 8 positions agree with TRBD2. CDR1 and CDR2 (germline): GTSNPN, SVGIG (reference sequence). Unmatched junction bases numbered 9, after V lost 3 bases and J lost 5 bases. The CDR3 totals 14 residues. The CDR3 DNA is TGTGCCTGGAGGGACGGGGGGGCCTTCAACGAGCAGTACTTC. Its protein is CAWRDGGAFNEQYF.

This clonotype was detected only once. It differs at one base from a far larger clone, so likely a read error. The chain recombines TRBV12-3 or TRBV12-4 with TRBJ2-1, with TRBD1 as a possible D gene (6 bases). V dropped 4 bases and J dropped 10 bases, with 14 bases sitting between them. This CDR3 is 13 amino acids long. The CDR3 sequence: CASSSQGLAEQFF. The CDR3 DNA follows: TGTGCCAGCAGTTCACAGGGCCTAGCCGAGCAGTTCTTC.

This clonotype was observed at least ten times. The V gene is TRBV5-1, the J gene TRBJ1-1; D not certain. Between the trimmed V and J ends, which lost 2 bases and 1 base, there was a span of 6 bases. The CDR3 sequence is 13 residues long. Germline lookup yields CDR1 SGHRS and CDR2 YFSETQ. CDR3 protein: CASSFNRNTEAFF. In nucleotides, the CDR3 is TGCGCCAGCAGCTTCAACAGGAACACTGAAGCTTTCTTT. Variable domain in full (rest from reference TRBV5-1 and TRBJ1-1): KAGVTQTPRYLIKTRGQQVTLSCSPISGHRSVSWYQQTPGQGLQFLFEYFSETQRNKGNFPGRFSGRQFSNSRSEMNVSTLELGDSALYLCASSFNRNTEAFFGQGTRLTVV.

This clonotype has at least ten counts. The chain recombines TRBV7-9 with TRBJ1-4; 9 positions match TRBD1. CDR1 is SEHNR, CDR2 FQNEAQ, per germline (reference sequence). Trimming cost V 3 bases and J 7 bases; bases outside gene matches: 9. The CDR3 has 16 residues. The CDR3 coding sequence is TGTGCCAGCAGCTTCCTTGGTGGGACAGGGAGTGAAAAACTGTTTTTT. As protein: CASSFLGGTGSEKLFF.

This clonotype appeared many times. The chain couples TRBV20-1 to TRBJ2-1; no clear D gene. Germline CDR1 reads DFQATT; CDR2 reads SNEGSKA (reference sequence). The CDR3 is made up of 13 amino acids. V shed 3 bases and J shed 1 base, with 7 bases lying between them. The CDR3 DNA is TGCAGTGCTAGGAAACAGTCCTACAATGAGCAGTTCTTC. It encodes CSARKQSYNEQFF.

The sample holds many counts of this clonotype. This sequence joins TRBV6-2 or TRBV6-3 and TRBJ2-1; 7 nucleotides align to TRBD2. The V gene's germline CDR1 is MNHEY and CDR2 SVGEGT. V shed 2 bases, J shed 4 bases, and the junction held 8 bases outside the gene matches. The CDR3 is made up of 16 amino acids. The CDR3 coding sequence is TGTGCCAGCAGTTACCGGGCGGGGGTGAATTACAATGAGCAGTTCTTC. The encoded protein is CASSYRAGVNYNEQFF.

This clonotype was observed many times. The chain carries TRBV3-1 and TRBJ2-5, with 7 bases aligning to TRBD1. Germline CDR1 and CDR2: LGHDT and YNNKEL (reference sequence). J lost 1 base, V lost 0 bases, and 2 bases had no gene match. This CDR3 spans 15 amino acids. In DNA, the CDR3 is TGTGCCAGCAGCCAAGAAGGGACAGCCCAAGAGACCCAGTACTTC. The encoded protein is CASSQEGTAQETQYF.

The sample holds many counts of this clonotype. This chain links TRBV4-1 with TRBJ1-1; D uncertain. Germline assignment: CDR1 MGHRA and CDR2 YSYEKL. The CDR3 is 15 amino acids. Trimming removed 1 base at V and 4 bases at J, with 13 bases between. DNA of the CDR3: TGCGCCAGCAGCCAAGTGGGCGTGGTCGTCACTGAAGCTTTCTTT. Its translation is CASSQVGVVVTEAFF.

This clonotype showed up many times. The CDR3 nucleotides read TGTGCCAGCAGTTACTCGACGGTAGGGCCCACAGATACGCAGTATTTT. This translates into CASSYSTVGPTDTQYF. The chain combines TRBV6-5 with TRBJ2-3; D remains ambiguous. This CDR3 has 16 residues. In germline, CDR1 is MNHEY, CDR2 SVGAGI. V shed 0 bases and J shed 2 bases, with 12 bases lying between them.

This clonotype was seen many times. The chain joins TRBV13 to TRBJ2-1, with 9 nucleotides matching TRBD2. The CDR3 runs to 15 residues. V lost 3 bases to trimming and J lost 2 bases; unmatched junction nucleotides: 2. CDR1 PRHDT and CDR2 FYEKMQ come from the germline V gene (reference sequence). Written as DNA, the CDR3 is TGTGCCAGCAGCTTGGGCGGGGGGGCCTACAATGAGCAGTTCTTC. It yields the protein CASSLGGGAYNEQFF.

V usage is TRBV12-3 or TRBV12-4 and J usage is TRBJ2-1; tentative D call: TRBD2 (6 bases). This CDR3 is 13 amino acids long. With 6 bases removed from V and 9 bases from J, the gap between germline ends came to 15 bases. The CDR3 nucleotides are TGTGCCAGCAGGGATGGGGGGACCGCTGAGCAGTTCTTC. Protein sequence: CASRDGGTAEQFF.

At least ten counts were recorded for this clonotype. The J gene is TRBJ2-2, the V gene TRBV5-6; D remains ambiguous. The length of the CDR3 is 16 residues. Between the trimmed V and J ends, which lost 2 bases and 4 bases, there was a span of 15 bases. Germline V gene lookup returns CDR1 SGHDT and CDR2 YYEEEE. The CDR3 DNA reads as TGTGCCAGCAGCTTCAAGCTACTCCAACCCACCGGGGAGCTGTTTTTT. Amino acids: CASSFKLLQPTGELFF.

The CDR3 DNA is TGTGCCAGCAGCTTAGAACAGGGGCAAAACATTCAGTACTTC. Translating gives CASSLEQGQNIQYF. The V gene is TRBV7-8, the J gene TRBJ2-4, with TRBD1 matching over 7 bases. The length of the CDR3 is 14 residues. V was pared by 1 base and J by 5 bases, with 2 bases of the junction left unmatched. CDR1 and CDR2 from the germline V gene are SGHVS and FQNEAQ.

This clonotype was picked up many times. V is TRBV4-2 and J is TRBJ2-7, with D perhaps assigned TRBD1 or TRBD2 (5 bases each). The CDR3 sequence is 16 residues long. CDR1 is LGHNA and CDR2 is YNFKEQ in the germline V gene. V lost 0 bases to trimming and J lost 0 bases, with 12 bases between them. The CDR3 DNA is TGTGCCAGCAGCCAAGAGGGGGATTATGCCTCCTACGAGCAGTACTTC. It encodes CASSQEGDYASYEQYF.

In this sample, this clonotype turned up many times. The chain uses TRBV2 and TRBJ2-7, with 7 bases identical to TRBD1. The germline gives CDR1 SNHLY, CDR2 FYNNEI. The ends lost 5 bases at V and 3 bases at J; junction bases unmatched: 16. The CDR3 spans 17 residues. CDR3 amino acids: CASSSWDSRVNYYEQYF. The CDR3 DNA reads TGTGCCAGCAGTTCCTGGGACAGCCGAGTAAATTACTACGAGCAGTACTTC.

The chain employs TRBV11-3 and TRBJ2-1, with D maybe TRBD2 (7 bases). Deletions cut 2 bases from V and 9 bases from J, with 11 bases between. The CDR3 is 13 amino acids. Germline V lookup: CDR1 SGHNT, CDR2 YENEEA. Here the CDR3 reads CASSLMGGREQFF. Written as DNA, the CDR3 is TGTGCCAGCAGCTTAATGGGGGGGCGTGAGCAGTTCTTC.

This clonotype has a count of ten or more. The chain uses TRBV28 and TRBJ1-4, with a possible D match to TRBD1 (5 bases). V lost 7 bases and J lost 10, with 16 bases in between. CDR1 is MDHEN, CDR2 SYDVKM, per germline. This CDR3 region has 13 residues. Written as DNA, the CDR3 is TGTGCCAGCACCCAATCCACAGGAGGAAAACTGTTTTTT. Translation: CASTQSTGGKLFF.

The rearrangement joins TRBV25-1 to TRBJ2-7, with TRBD1 identical over 9 bases. Germline assignment: CDR1 MGHDK and CDR2 SYGVNS. The J segment lost 5 bases and the V segment lost 3 bases, leaving 2 bases of the junction unmatched. This CDR3 is 13 amino acids long. In DNA form, the CDR3 reads TGTGCCAGCAGTGACGGGGACAGGGACGAGCAGTACTTC. Its translation: CASSDGDRDEQYF.

This clonotype was seen ten or more times. The V call is TRBV27, the J call TRBJ2-6; TRBD1 aligns across 7 bases. CDR1 is MNHEY, CDR2 SMNVEV, per germline (reference sequence). The J segment lost 0 bases and the V segment lost 2 bases, leaving 7 bases of the junction unmatched. The CDR3 has 18 residues. CDR3 residues: CASSLGTGAPSGANVLTF. Here the CDR3 DNA reads TGTGCCAGCAGTTTAGGTACAGGGGCCCCCTCTGGGGCCAACGTCCTGACTTTC.

This clonotype was found many times. The V and J genes are TRBV4-2 and TRBJ2-5; a weak D match, TRBD2 (6 bases). Deletions cut 2 bases from V and 2 bases from J, with 15 bases between. Germline lookup yields CDR1 LGHNA and CDR2 YNFKEQ. CDR3 length equals 16 residues. CDR3 bases: TGTGCCAGCAGCCAACTACATACTAGCCCGCAAGAGACCCAGTACTTC. It yields the protein CASSQLHTSPQETQYF.